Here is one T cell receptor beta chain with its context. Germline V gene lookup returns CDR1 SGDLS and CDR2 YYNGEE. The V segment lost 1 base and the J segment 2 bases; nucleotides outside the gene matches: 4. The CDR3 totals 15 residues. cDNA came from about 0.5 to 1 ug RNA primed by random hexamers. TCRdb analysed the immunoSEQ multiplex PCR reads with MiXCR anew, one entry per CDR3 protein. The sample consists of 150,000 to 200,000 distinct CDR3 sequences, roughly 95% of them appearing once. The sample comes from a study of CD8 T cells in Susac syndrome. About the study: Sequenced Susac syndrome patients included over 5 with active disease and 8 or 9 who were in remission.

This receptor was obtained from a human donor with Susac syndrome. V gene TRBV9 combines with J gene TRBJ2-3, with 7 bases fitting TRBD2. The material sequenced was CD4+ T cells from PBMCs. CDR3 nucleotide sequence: TGTGCCAGCAGCGTAACTAGCGATTTCACAGATACGCAGTATTTT. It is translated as CASSVTSDFTDTQYF.